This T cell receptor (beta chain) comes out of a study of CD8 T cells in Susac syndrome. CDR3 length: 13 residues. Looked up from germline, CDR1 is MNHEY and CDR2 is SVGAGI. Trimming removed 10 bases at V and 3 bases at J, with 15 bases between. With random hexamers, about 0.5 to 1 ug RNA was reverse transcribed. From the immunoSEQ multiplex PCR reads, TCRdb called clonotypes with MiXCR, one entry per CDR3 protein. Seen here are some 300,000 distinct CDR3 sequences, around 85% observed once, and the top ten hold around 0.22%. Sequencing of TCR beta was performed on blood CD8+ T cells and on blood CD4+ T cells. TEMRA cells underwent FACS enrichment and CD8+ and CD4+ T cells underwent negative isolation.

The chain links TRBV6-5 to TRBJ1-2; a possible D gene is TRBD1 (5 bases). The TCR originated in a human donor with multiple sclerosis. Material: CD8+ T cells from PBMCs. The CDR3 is CATNGGADYGYTF. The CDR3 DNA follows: TGTGCCACCAACGGAGGGGCTGACTATGGCTACACCTTC.